The clone carrying this T cell receptor beta chain showed up just a few times. Its antigen is not known. This entry is derived from a study of spatial heterogeneity in lung cancer. The overall study: Follow-up PBMC samples were sequenced when available, at a median of approximately two years after resection. Consistently, beta-chain sequences turned up in larger numbers than alpha-chain sequences did.

Study-wide findings and caveats: Resection saw ubiquitous expanded tumor TCRs appear in blood more than follow-up did.

In TCRdb, the 5' RACE reads were re-called with MiXCR into one record per CDR3 protein. There are 30,000 to 40,000 distinct CDR3 sequences in the sample; approximately 8% occur only once, and roughly 8.8% lies in the top ten. Time point specified: blood at routine non-recurrence follow-up after resection. From tumor, nontumor lung or frozen PBMC, whole RNA was taken unsorted for sequencing. This CDR3 contains 16 residues. J lost 7 bases, V lost 6 bases, and 15 bases had no gene match. The sample in question was PBMCs, obtained at follow-up. The sequence came from a male donor with early-stage non-small cell lung cancer. V usage is TRBV12-3 or TRBV12-4 and J usage is TRBJ2-7; 10 bases match TRBD1. CDR3 sequence: CASSSLSRQGAGEQYF. The CDR3 coding sequence is TGTGCCAGCAGCTCCCTCTCCCGACAGGGGGCGGGTGAGCAGTACTTC.